This passage covers 18 T cell receptor beta chains from one sample sequenced in a study of blood T cells in healthy people across ages. Sample-barcoded 5' priming and a J-beta primer mix drove a second PCR of roughly 6 to 12 cycles. TCRdb reprocessed the 5' RACE reads with MiXCR, giving one entry per CDR3 protein. The sample records some 1,000,000 distinct CDR3 sequences, 20% to 25% being singletons. The sample was also linked to a second study, of T cells of mothers and their children.

Sequencing was done on a sample of blood. These TCRs come from a girl aged 2 to 9 in good health.

The chain employs TRBV12-3 or TRBV12-4 and TRBJ2-3; D perhaps matches TRBD1 (5 bases). The CDR3 is 15 amino acids. V was pared by 3 bases and J by 2 bases, with 12 bases between. CDR3 in amino acids: CASSLTVVATDTQYF. Here the CDR3 DNA reads TGTGCCAGCAGTTTGACAGTGGTGGCCACAGATACGCAGTATTTT.

This clonotype has only a few counts. CDR3: CASSDSPGGTDTQYF. CDR3 sequence (DNA): TGTGCCAGCAGTGACTCGCCAGGGGGCACAGATACGCAGTATTTT. J is TRBJ2-3 and V is TRBV6-4, with TRBD1 as a possible D gene (6 bases). The germline gives CDR1 MRHNA, CDR2 SNTAGT. Trimming removed 0 bases from V and 1 base from J, with 8 bases in between. The CDR3 has 15 amino acids.

This chain links TRBV7-9 with TRBJ1-1; D ambiguous. This CDR3 region has 13 residues. V was trimmed by 5 bases and J by 5 bases, leaving 12 bases between them. Per the germline V gene, CDR1 is SEHNR and CDR2 is FQNEAQ (reference sequence). The CDR3 coding sequence is TGTGCCAGCAGCACCCTAGGAGCGACTGAAGCTTTCTTT. This codes for CASSTLGATEAFF. Supplemented by reference TRBV7-9 and TRBJ1-1, the full variable domain reads DTGVSQNPRHKITKRGQNVTFRCDPISEHNRLYWYRQTLGQGPEFLTYFQNEAQLEKSRLLSDRFSAERPKGSFSTLEIQRTEQGDSAMYLCASSTLGATEAFFGQGTRLTVV.

This clonotype was observed a handful of times. The gene calls are TRBV12-3 or TRBV12-4 and TRBJ1-2; D is uncertain. Trimming stripped 3 bases from V and 3 bases from J, with 8 bases between. There are 13 residues in the CDR3. The CDR3 region has the DNA TGTGCCAGCAGTTTCCCAGCCTACTATGGCTACACCTTC. It yields the protein CASSFPAYYGYTF.

The chain links TRBV20-1 to TRBJ2-4, with D possibly being TRBD1 or TRBD2 (6 bases each). The CDR3 contains 14 residues. Deletions cut 6 bases from V and 8 bases from J, with 20 bases between. Germline CDR1 DFQATT, CDR2 SNEGSKA (reference sequence). The CDR3 is CSARPPGAKYIQYF. The CDR3 bases are TGCAGTGCCCGTCCGCCGGGGGCCAAGTACATTCAGTACTTC.

To note about this clonotype: One end of the junction varies from germline; a read error may be responsible. V is TRBV4-1 and J is TRBJ2-7; 11 bases match TRBD2. CDR3 size: 15 residues. Germline lookup yields CDR1 MGHRA and CDR2 YSYEKL. Written as DNA, the CDR3 is TGCGTCAGCAGCGGGATAGCGGGAGGGACCTACGAGCAGTACTTC. This encodes CVSSGIAGGTYEQYF.

This clonotype was seen only a few times. The rearrangement joins TRBV3-1 to TRBJ2-7, with D uncertain. With 1 base removed from V and 7 bases from J, the gap between germline ends came to 8 bases. Germline V gene sequence: CDR1 LGHDT, CDR2 YNNKEL (reference sequence). The CDR3 runs to 12 residues. The CDR3 region has the DNA TGTGCCAGCAGCCAAGCGGCCAGAGAGCAGTACTTC. Protein sequence: CASSQAAREQYF.

The genes are TRBV3-1 and TRBJ2-7; the D is unclear. This CDR3 has 17 amino acids. Trimming took 0 bases from V and 5 from J, leaving 20 bases between them. Germline CDR1 is LGHDT and CDR2 is YNNKEL (reference sequence). The CDR3 sequence is CASSQDLPGSRYDEQYF. CDR3 sequence (DNA): TGTGCCAGCAGCCAAGATCTCCCTGGGTCAAGGTATGACGAGCAGTACTTC.

Concerning this clonotype itself: A read error may account for a junction end that differs from germline. This chain joins TRBV7-2 and TRBJ2-3; D is unclear. The CDR3 length is 17 residues. Germline V lookup: CDR1 SGHTA, CDR2 FQGNSA. CDR3 sequence reads: CASSAYRTSPLTDTQYF. The CDR3 nucleotides read TGTGCCAGCAGCGCCTATCGGACGTCCCCACTCACAGATACGCAGTACTTT. The full variable domain, completed using reference TRBV7-2 and TRBJ2-3, is GAGVSQSPSNKVTEKGKDVELRCDPISGHTALYWYRQSLGQGLEFLIYFQGNSAPDKSGLPSDRFSAERTGGSVSTLTIQRTQQEDSAVYLCASSAYRTSPLTDTQYFGPGTRLTVL.

The chain couples TRBV5-1 to TRBJ2-1, with D perhaps TRBD2 (6 bases). The CDR3 totals 11 residues. In germline, CDR1 is SGHRS, CDR2 YFSETQ. The V and J ends lost 5 bases and 10 bases respectively, with 10 bases between them. This CDR3 is CASRTAGEQFF. The CDR3 nucleotides are TGCGCCAGCAGAACGGCGGGGGAGCAGTTCTTC.

V gene TRBV7-2 combines with J gene TRBJ2-6; D is ambiguous. From germline, CDR1 is SGHTA and CDR2 FQGNSA. The CDR3 is made up of 17 amino acids. V gave up 3 bases and J gave up 1 base, with 13 bases separating them. The CDR3 bases are TGTGCCAGCAGCTTCGACCCAAGACAATCTGGGGCCAACGTCCTGACTTTC. It translates to CASSFDPRQSGANVLTF.

This clonotype was seen only a few times. The rearrangement uses TRBV6-1 and TRBJ2-5; no clear D. The DNA end is a closer match to TRBJ2-7, so the J assignment may be wrong. The length of the CDR3 is 13 residues. The germline CDR1 and CDR2 sequences are MNHNS and SASEGT. CDR3 amino acids: CASSSRQLNEQYF. The CDR3 bases are TGTGCCAGCAGTTCCCGACAACTTAACGAGCAGTACTTC.

The J gene is TRBJ2-5, the V gene TRBV2; D may be TRBD2 (7 bases). The germline CDR1 and CDR2 sequences are SNHLY and FYNNEI. Between the trimmed V and J ends, which lost 2 bases and 4 bases, there was a span of 14 bases. CDR3 length: 15 residues. This CDR3 reads CASSEFRGAGETQYF. CDR3 DNA sequence: TGTGCCAGCAGTGAATTTCGGGGGGCTGGAGAGACCCAGTACTTC.

CDR3 loop: CASSPPRIGLRTSYNEQFF. In DNA form, the CDR3 reads TGTGCCAGCAGCCCCCCCAGGATTGGACTAAGAACCTCCTACAATGAGCAGTTCTTC. This chain joins TRBV7-4 and TRBJ2-1, with a possible D match to TRBD2 (6 bases). The CDR3 contains 19 residues. Trimming shortened V by 5 bases and J by 0 bases, and 23 bases separated the two germline ends. Germline values: CDR1 SGHVT, CDR2 SQSDAQ.

Many counts were recorded for this clonotype. This chain connects TRBV27 to TRBJ2-1; TRBD2 aligns across 9 bases. The CDR3 sequence is 15 residues long. CDR1 and CDR2 from the germline V gene are MNHEY and SMNVEV (reference sequence). The V gene end was trimmed by 3 bases and the J gene end by 1 base; junction bases not matched to a gene: 1. CDR3: CASSFGLASYNEQFF. For the CDR3, the DNA is TGTGCCAGCAGTTTTGGACTAGCGTCCTACAATGAGCAGTTCTTC.

This sequence joins TRBV28 and TRBJ2-2, with D maybe TRBD1 (6 bases). Trimming stripped 2 bases from V and 7 bases from J, with 17 bases between. CDR3 length: 16 amino acids. Germline V lookup: CDR1 MDHEN, CDR2 SYDVKM. Here the CDR3 DNA reads TGTGCCAGCAGTTTAGCCACACACAGGGTCGTCGGGGAGCTGTTTTTT. It yields the protein CASSLATHRVVGELFF.

The chain couples TRBV10-3 to TRBJ1-4; perhaps TRBD1 as D (5 bases). CDR3 length: 13 amino acids. The germline gives CDR1 ENHRY, CDR2 SYGVKD. Trimming shortened V by 2 bases and J by 8 bases, and 9 bases separated the two germline ends. The CDR3: CAISEGAGEKLFF. CDR3 nucleotide sequence: TGTGCCATCAGTGAGGGGGCGGGCGAAAAACTGTTTTTT.

The CDR3 region has the DNA TGTGCCAGCAGTCTACCGGGACAGGGAACCGGGGAGCTGTTTTTT. Residues: CASSLPGQGTGELFF. The V and J genes are TRBV12-3 or TRBV12-4 and TRBJ2-2; TRBD1 matches at 9 bases. CDR3 length equals 15 residues. Germline trimming cut 5 bases from V and 5 bases from J; bases unmatched to any gene: 6.